These T cell receptor beta chains were read from a single sample in a study of CD8 T cells in Susac syndrome. TCRdb used MiXCR to reprocess the immunoSEQ multiplex PCR reads, holding one entry per CDR3 protein. Of roughly 170,000 distinct CDR3 sequences in the sample, under 95% were seen once. The sequenced material came from CD4+ T cells from PBMCs. These receptors all stem from a human donor with multiple sclerosis. Both conserved end residues are part of each CDR3. The order of the fields is J gene, D gene, clone size, V gene, CDR3 protein, CDR3 DNA. A D gene is named only where the DNA matches it firmly. The size field is filled for only some rows; it gives once, few, many or a size class.

J: TRBJ2-1; D: .; size: .; V: TRBV19; CDR3: CASSITGVKAYNEQFF; DNA: TGTGCCAGTAGTATTACCGGGGTAAAGGCCTACAATGAGCAGTTCTTC
J: TRBJ1-1; D: .; size: .; V: TRBV12-3/TRBV12-4; CDR3: CASTLRRIDTEAFF; DNA: TGTGCCAGCACCCTTCGGAGGATCGACACTGAAGCTTTCTTT
J: TRBJ2-5; D: .; size: few; V: TRBV19; CDR3: CASSKGETQYF; DNA: TGTGCCAGTAGTAAAGGAGAGACCCAGTACTTC
J: TRBJ1-4; D: .; size: .; V: TRBV20-1; CDR3: CSARESPYRRIGEKLFF; DNA: TGCAGTGCTAGAGAATCCCCATACCGCAGGATCGGTGAAAAACTGTTTTTT
J: TRBJ2-1; D: TRBD2; size: .; V: TRBV9; CDR3: CASSPSAGGGYNEQFF; DNA: TGTGCCAGCAGCCCTTCAGCGGGAGGAGGATACAATGAGCAGTTCTTC
J: TRBJ2-3; D: TRBD2; size: .; V: TRBV7-3; CDR3: CASSHGTSGRDTQYF; DNA: TGTGCCAGCAGTCACGGGACTAGCGGGAGAGATACGCAGTATTTT
J: TRBJ2-1; D: TRBD2; size: .; V: TRBV5-1; CDR3: CASSSTGGSNEQFF; DNA: TGCGCCAGCAGCTCAACGGGAGGATCCAATGAGCAGTTCTTC
J: TRBJ2-5; D: TRBD2; size: .; V: TRBV29-1; CDR3: CSVERGGRETQYF; DNA: TGCAGCGTTGAACGGGGGGGCCGAGAGACCCAGTACTTC
J: TRBJ2-1; D: TRBD2; size: once; V: TRBV5-1; CDR3: CASSLTSGNNEQFF; DNA: TGCGCCAGCAGCTTGACTAGCGGGAACAATGAGCAGTTCTTC
J: TRBJ2-7; D: .; size: once; V: TRBV2; CDR3: CASSEGGPYEQYF; DNA: TGTGCCAGCAGTGAGGGCGGACCCTACGAGCAGTACTTC